The T cell receptor beta chain described here comes from a study of patients and donors after allogeneic stem cell transplantation. A single record per CDR3 protein comes from TCRdb applying MiXCR to the RT-PCR reads. The data contain 70,000 to 75,000 distinct CDR3 sequences, approximately 25% of them singletons. V lost 4 bases and J lost 0, with 13 bases in between. Germline lookup yields CDR1 MGHRA and CDR2 YSYEKL. The CDR3 is 15 amino acids. Material: blood, either unsorted or a sorted T cell fraction (not recorded which). The receptor was derived from a human donor who was either an allogeneic HSCT recipient or a stem cell or donor lymphocyte infusion donor (not recorded which). It is not recorded whose cells these are; they may come from a transplant donor. This chain connects TRBV4-1 to TRBJ2-7, with D perhaps matching TRBD2 (7 bases). The CDR3 reads CASSLGGQGSYEQYF. CDR3 DNA: TGCGCCAGCAGCCTCGGGGGGCAAGGCTCCTACGAGCAGTACTTC.